The TCR beta chain under discussion was sequenced for a study of T cell repertoires in aging, cancer and after chemotherapy. Overall study: Six age groups, ranging from 30 or younger to 70 or older, included the donors. Clear clonal overlap appeared across healthy donor samples taken over several months to years. About 9 million TCR reads were in the whole dataset.

Comments on this clonotype: Its antigen is still unknown.

TRB rearrangements spanning V, D and J were amplified using mixed TRB-A/B primers. TCRdb called the multiplex PCR reads again in MiXCR, with one record for every CDR3 protein. The data hold some 10,000 distinct CDR3 sequences, with about 35% observed a single time. Amplification of TCR beta used genomic DNA extracted from peripheral blood. Germline assignment: CDR1 LNHDA and CDR2 SQIVND (reference sequence). The trim removed 5 bases at V and 4 bases at J, leaving 16 bases unmatched. The CDR3 runs to 19 residues. Study-level points and caveats: In each cancer cohort, median generation probability increased across chemotherapy, suggesting thymic output rebounded.

The sequenced sample consisted of blood. This sequence was found in a human donor in good health. The V and J genes are TRBV19 and TRBJ2-1, with 11 bases matching TRBD2. CDR3 protein: CASSVGTGIAGGLYNEQFF. The DNA for the CDR3 is TGTGCCAGTAGTGTTGGGACAGGGATAGCGGGAGGGCTTTACAATGAGCAGTTCTTC.